This T cell receptor (beta chain) is from a study of technical replicates of blood from a handful of donors. V gave up 0 bases and J gave up 8 bases, with 14 bases separating them. Germline V gene sequence: CDR1 SGDLS, CDR2 YYNGEE. The CDR3 totals 14 residues. The protocol was immunoSEQ multiplex PCR, while the TCRdb copy is restricted to in-frame clones and leaves out a portion. The sample shows over 55,000 clones, roughly nine tenths of them seen only once. Source material: PBMCs. J is TRBJ1-2 and V is TRBV9; no clear D gene. This TCR was sampled from a human donor in good health. Some clones in this sample may be carry-over from other donors' samples. CDR3 amino acids: CASSVVGEAGGYTF. The CDR3 nucleotides read TGTGCCAGCAGCGTAGTTGGAGAAGCGGGCGGCTACACCTTC.